The 8 T cell receptor beta chains given below trace back to one sample, sequenced in a study of cytomegalovirus exposure and HLA in healthy donors. The primer mix had 60 Vbeta and 13 Jbeta primers. Sequencing was performed with immunoSEQ multiplex PCR; in TCRdb, only in-frame clones are kept and a portion is missing. This sample has about 170,000 clones; around 78% occur once, and the top ten carry approximately 2%. Input material: PBMCs. These receptors originate from a woman aged 25 to 39 in good health and CMV-seropositive.

V and J are TRBV7-9 and TRBJ2-1; no reliable D call. This CDR3 is 12 amino acids long. The V gene lost 5 bases and the J gene lost 9 bases, with 11 bases spanning the gap. Germline-derived CDR1 and CDR2 are SEHNR and FQNEAQ (reference sequence). CDR3 residues: CASSPDWSEQFF. The DNA of the CDR3 is TGTGCCAGCAGCCCTGACTGGAGTGAGCAGTTCTTC.

The chain uses TRBV9 and TRBJ2-5; 15 nucleotides line up with TRBD2. Germline V gene lookup returns CDR1 SGDLS and CDR2 YYNGEE. The CDR3 loop spans 17 amino acids. V gave up 0 bases and J gave up 1 base; unmatched junction bases: 1. The chain's CDR3 is CASSVGTSGGAQETQYF. CDR3 sequence (DNA): TGTGCCAGCAGCGTAGGGACTAGCGGGGGGGCCCAAGAGACCCAGTACTTC.

The chain links TRBV30 to TRBJ2-3, with D possibly being TRBD2 (7 bases). Germline-derived CDR1 and CDR2 are GTSNPN and SVGIG (reference sequence). CDR3 size: 16 residues. The V end was cut by 1 base, the J end by 6 bases, with 20 bases between. CDR3 loop: CAWSERTRGGLDTQYF. The CDR3 region has the DNA TGTGCCTGGAGTGAACGGACTAGGGGGGGGTTGGATACGCAGTATTTT.

The chain is built from TRBV2 and TRBJ2-1; tentative D call: TRBD2 (6 bases). CDR1 and CDR2 (germline): SNHLY, FYNNEI. V was cut by 3 bases and J by 4 bases, with 7 bases left in between. This CDR3 region has 13 residues. In DNA form, the CDR3 reads TGTGCCAGCAGTGATCGGGAGTACAATGAGCAGTTCTTC. Residues: CASSDREYNEQFF.

V is TRBV7-9 and J is TRBJ2-1; no firm D call. Germline CDR1 and CDR2: SEHNR and FQNEAQ (reference sequence). This CDR3 region has 14 residues. Trimming took off 1 base at V and 5 bases at J, with 9 bases between the two ends. CDR3 in amino acids: CASSLENRHNEQFF. In nucleotides, the CDR3 is TGTGCCAGCAGCTTAGAGAACAGACACAATGAGCAGTTCTTC.

The chain is built from TRBV5-1 and TRBJ1-6; perhaps TRBD1 as D (6 bases). CDR3 length: 16 amino acids. Trimming pared 4 bases from V and 6 bases from J, leaving 17 bases between. The V gene's germline CDR1 is SGHRS and CDR2 YFSETQ. The CDR3 is CASSHEQGASNSPLHF. Here the CDR3 DNA reads TGCGCCAGCAGCCACGAACAGGGAGCCTCTAATTCACCCCTCCACTTT.

This clone has a single count. This chain uses TRBV29-1 with TRBJ1-2; no clear D. Trimming left V 4 bases short and J 2 bases short, with 5 bases between. The CDR3 totals 11 residues. Germline CDR1 and CDR2: SQVTM and ANQGSEA. The CDR3 spells CSVAVNYGYTF. DNA for the CDR3: TGCAGCGTTGCGGTAAACTATGGCTACACCTTC.

The V call is TRBV7-2, the J call TRBJ1-3, with D possibly matching TRBD1 (6 bases). The germline V gene encodes CDR1 SGHTA and CDR2 FQGNSA. V shed 5 bases and J shed 4 bases, with 12 bases lying between them. This CDR3 contains 14 residues. The CDR3 nucleotides read TGTGCCAGCAGCACGCGGACAGCCGGAAACACCATATATTTT. The encoded protein is CASSTRTAGNTIYF.